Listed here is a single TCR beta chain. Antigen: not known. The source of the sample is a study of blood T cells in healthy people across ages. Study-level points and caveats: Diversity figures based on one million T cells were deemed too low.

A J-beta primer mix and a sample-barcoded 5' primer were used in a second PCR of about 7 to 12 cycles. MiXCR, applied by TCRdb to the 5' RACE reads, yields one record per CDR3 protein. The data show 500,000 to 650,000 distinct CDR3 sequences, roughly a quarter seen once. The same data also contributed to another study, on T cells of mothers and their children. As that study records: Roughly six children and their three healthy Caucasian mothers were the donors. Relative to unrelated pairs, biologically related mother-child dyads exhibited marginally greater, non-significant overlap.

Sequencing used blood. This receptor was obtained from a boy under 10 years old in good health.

The DNA of the CDR3 is TGTGCCAGCAGCTTCGACGGCCGTAGGGCCGAGCAGTACTTC. Protein sequence: CASSFDGRRAEQYF. The V gene is TRBV7-6, the J gene TRBJ2-7; unclear D gene. Germline V gene data show CDR1 as SGHVS and CDR2 as FNYEAQ. This CDR3 contains 14 residues. The V gene lost 3 bases and the J gene lost 6 bases, with 15 bases spanning the gap.